This record looks at one T cell receptor (beta chain) sequence and its context. Antigen specificity is unknown. Between the trimmed V and J ends, which lost 4 bases and 1 base, there was a span of 15 bases. The CDR3 runs to 16 residues. Germline V gene lookup returns CDR1 MDHEN and CDR2 SYDVKM. This sample was taken from a study of T cell repertoires in cytomegalovirus infection. Study-level findings and limits: Summed public TCR beta family frequency identified CMV carriers bearing the relevant HLA.

One entry per CDR3 protein, called by TCRdb with MiXCR from the reads. Here the sample spans 200,000 to 300,000 distinct CDR3 sequences, roughly 13% being singletons. This chain uses TRBV28 with TRBJ2-3, with D hard to call. What was sequenced was PBMCs. This clonotype was sampled from a human donor in good health (CMV status not recorded). Some clones in this sample may be carry-over from other donors' samples. Written as DNA, the CDR3 is TGTGCCAGCAGTTACTACTCGGGTTCGCGCACAGATACGCAGTATTTT. Its translation: CASSYYSGSRTDTQYF.